Listed here are 22 T cell receptor beta chains from one sample, sequenced in a study of blood T cell repertoires in COVID-19. Generated by immunoSEQ multiplex PCR, the TCRdb table keeps only in-frame clones and is missing some. The data show about 220,000 clones, about 79% seen once. Sample: PBMCs or T cells enriched from blood (not recorded which). The source of these receptors is a woman in her forties with acute COVID-19.

This chain connects TRBV14 to TRBJ1-1, with D hard to call. Between the trimmed V and J ends, which lost 0 bases and 4 bases, there was a span of 9 bases. CDR1 SGHDN and CDR2 FVKESK come from the germline V gene. The CDR3 is made up of 14 amino acids. DNA for the CDR3: TGTGCCAGCAGCCAAGAGGTCCCGGGCACTGAAGCTTTCTTT. This gives the protein CASSQEVPGTEAFF.

The V call is TRBV6-2 or TRBV6-3, the J call TRBJ1-6, with D perhaps matching TRBD1 (6 bases). Trimming pared 0 bases from V and 9 bases from J, leaving 12 bases between. Germline CDR1 and CDR2: MNHEY and SVGEGT. The CDR3 has 15 residues. The CDR3 sequence is CASSYSNRVASPLHF. CDR3 sequence (DNA): TGTGCCAGCAGTTACTCGAACAGGGTGGCTTCACCCCTCCACTTT.

The genes are TRBV5-5 and TRBJ1-5; D is possibly TRBD1 (5 bases). CDR1 SGHKS and CDR2 YYEKEE come from the germline V gene (reference sequence). Trimming shortened V by 3 bases and J by 4 bases, and 14 bases separated the two germline ends. CDR3 length: 15 amino acids. The CDR3 loop reads CASSSTGGVNQPQHF. In DNA, the CDR3 is TGTGCCAGCAGCTCGACCGGGGGGGTAAATCAGCCCCAGCATTTT.

This clone was seen a single time. The chain combines TRBV2 with TRBJ2-7; D is unresolved. The CDR3 length is 13 residues. The V and J ends lost 5 bases and 6 bases respectively, with 14 bases between them. Germline V gene data show CDR1 as SNHLY and CDR2 as FYNNEI. Here the CDR3 DNA reads TGTGCCAGCAGTTCTGACACTGGCTCCGAGCAGTACTTC. Translated, it gives CASSSDTGSEQYF.

J is TRBJ1-5 and V is TRBV19; no clear D. Germline V CDR1 and CDR2: LNHDA, SQIVND (reference sequence). Trimming left V 5 bases short and J 3 bases short, with 11 bases between. CDR3 length: 14 residues. The CDR3: CASSLYKDNQPQHF. The DNA of the CDR3 is TGTGCCAGTAGTTTGTACAAAGACAATCAGCCCCAGCATTTT.

This clone has just one count. This chain uses TRBV27 with TRBJ2-1; D is unclear. The CDR3 is made up of 11 amino acids. V shed 2 bases and J shed 10 bases, with 6 bases lying between them. Looked up from germline, CDR1 is MNHEY and CDR2 is SMNVEV (reference sequence). CDR3 region: CASSLGPEQFF. The CDR3 nucleotides read TGTGCCAGCAGTTTAGGGCCAGAGCAGTTCTTC.

The chain has TRBV6-4 and TRBJ2-2, with 8 bases matching TRBD2. The V gene's germline CDR1 is MRHNA and CDR2 SNTAGT. V gave up 8 bases and J gave up 5 bases; unmatched junction bases: 10. The CDR3 is 15 amino acids. CDR3 sequence: CASSREGLGTGELFF. CDR3 bases: TGTGCCAGCTCACGGGAGGGCCTCGGGACCGGGGAGCTGTTTTTT.

This clone was detected a few times. This chain links TRBV20-1 with TRBJ1-1, with 8 bases that match TRBD1. CDR1 is DFQATT and CDR2 is SNEGSKA in the germline V gene (reference sequence). Trimming removed 3 bases from V and 4 bases from J; junction bases left unmatched: 19. The length of the CDR3 is 18 residues. The CDR3 DNA reads as TGCAGTGCTAGTCCCCAGGGGGCAATTTCTTGGAGAACCACTGAAGCTTTCTTT. It translates to CSASPQGAISWRTTEAFF.

The chain carries TRBV29-1 and TRBJ2-5, with TRBD2 matching over 11 bases. The CDR3 extends over 14 amino acids. Germline V gene lookup returns CDR1 SQVTM and CDR2 ANQGSEA. V shed 4 bases and J 4 bases; nucleotides not matched to a gene: 5. This CDR3 is CSVALAGGRETQYF. The CDR3 DNA is TGCAGCGTTGCTCTAGCGGGGGGAAGAGAGACCCAGTACTTC.

This clone has just one count. The chain combines TRBV9 with TRBJ2-3; TRBD1 agrees at 7 bases. The junction had 2 bases not matched to a gene; V was cut back by 6 bases and J by 1 base. The CDR3 runs to 13 residues. From germline, CDR1 is SGDLS and CDR2 YYNGEE. The CDR3 DNA sequence: TGTGCCAGCAACCAGGGGGGCACAGATACGCAGTATTTT. Encoded protein: CASNQGGTDTQYF.

The rearrangement links TRBV11-2 to TRBJ1-2; 8 bases are shared with TRBD1. V was clipped by 8 bases and J by 8 bases; unmatched bases: 7. Per germline, CDR1 SGHAT and CDR2 FQNNGV. The length of the CDR3 is 12 residues. CDR3 sequence: CASWGQDVGYTF. The CDR3 coding sequence is TGTGCCAGCTGGGGACAGGACGTGGGCTACACCTTC.

This chain uses TRBV5-1 with TRBJ2-5, with 14 bases that match TRBD2. The CDR3 loop spans 17 amino acids. The V and J ends lost 0 bases and 4 bases, in that order; junction bases with no gene match: 5. Germline lookup yields CDR1 SGHRS and CDR2 YFSETQ. CDR3 region: CASSLGLAGGPGETQYF. The CDR3, as DNA: TGCGCCAGCAGCTTGGGACTAGCGGGGGGGCCTGGAGAGACCCAGTACTTC.

The chain couples TRBV4-1 to TRBJ2-2, with D unresolved. The CDR3 extends over 14 amino acids. The V gene lost 2 bases and the J gene lost 4 bases, with 8 bases spanning the gap. The germline CDR1 and CDR2 sequences are MGHRA and YSYEKL. CDR3 nucleotides: TGCGCCAGCAGCCAAACATGGCCCACCGGGGAGCTGTTTTTT. Translated: CASSQTWPTGELFF.

This rearrangement joins TRBV7-3 to TRBJ1-3; D is perhaps TRBD1 (5 bases). CDR1 is SGHTA, CDR2 FQGTGA, per germline. The CDR3 covers 15 residues. V lost 5 bases to trimming and J lost 0 bases, with 11 bases between them. The CDR3 sequence is CASSQGAASGNTIYF. The CDR3 DNA sequence: TGTGCCAGCAGCCAAGGGGCTGCCTCTGGAAACACCATATATTTT.

This chain connects TRBV5-1 to TRBJ1-1; D gene unclear. The CDR3 contains 14 residues. V was cut by 2 bases and J by 5 bases, with 13 bases left in between. Germline V gene lookup returns CDR1 SGHRS and CDR2 YFSETQ. CDR3 in amino acids: CASSLATFGTEAFF. The CDR3 nucleotides read TGCGCCAGCAGCTTAGCGACCTTTGGTACTGAAGCTTTCTTT.

V usage is TRBV7-9 and J usage is TRBJ2-1, with 11 bases lining up with TRBD2. CDR3 size: 15 residues. Trimming removed 5 bases from V and 2 bases from J; junction bases left unmatched: 2. Germline V CDR1 and CDR2: SEHNR, FQNEAQ (reference sequence). As DNA, the CDR3 is TGTGCCAGCAGCCAGACTAGCGGGGCCTACAATGAGCAGTTCTTC. Protein sequence: CASSQTSGAYNEQFF.

This chain links TRBV4-1 with TRBJ1-1; no clear D. V was trimmed by 4 bases and J by 4 bases, leaving 16 bases between them. CDR3 length: 15 residues. The germline V gene has CDR1 MGHRA and CDR2 YSYEKL. The CDR3 spells CASSPLHMGSTEAFF. The CDR3 nucleotides read TGCGCCAGCAGCCCCCTACACATGGGGAGCACTGAAGCTTTCTTT.

This clone was found a few times. V gene TRBV10-2 combines with J gene TRBJ2-1, with TRBD2 matching 12 bases. Germline CDR1 reads WSHSY; CDR2 reads SAAADI. The CDR3 totals 15 residues. The trim removed 6 bases at V and 9 bases at J, leaving 9 bases unmatched. The CDR3, as DNA: TGCGCCAGCAGAGAGACTAGCGGGAGAGGGAGTGAGCAGTTCTTC. Its translation: CASRETSGRGSEQFF.

V and J are TRBV15 and TRBJ2-7; D is uncertain. The CDR3 consists of 15 residues. V lost 0 bases and J lost 3, with 12 bases in between. Germline CDR1 LNHNV, CDR2 YYDKDF (reference sequence). The CDR3 sequence is CATSRDSTTHYEQYF. DNA for the CDR3: TGTGCCACCAGCAGAGATAGCACCACTCACTACGAGCAGTACTTC.

V usage is TRBV6-5 and J usage is TRBJ2-1; TRBD1 agrees at 9 bases. Trimming removed 7 bases from V and 6 bases from J; junction bases left unmatched: 7. This CDR3 has 14 residues. Germline-derived CDR1 and CDR2 are MNHEY and SVGAGI. In nucleotides, the CDR3 is TGTGCCAGCACCCCACCGACAGGGGGCAATGAGCAGTTCTTC. It specifies CASTPPTGGNEQFF.

The chain combines TRBV27 with TRBJ2-7, with 8 bases matching TRBD1. Germline V lookup: CDR1 MNHEY, CDR2 SMNVEV (reference sequence). The CDR3 sequence is 13 residues long. The V segment lost 3 bases and the J segment 6 bases; nucleotides outside the gene matches: 4. CDR3 nucleotide sequence: TGTGCCAGCAGTTTGGGTACAGGGGGCGAGCAGTACTTC. It encodes CASSLGTGGEQYF.

J is TRBJ2-2 and V is TRBV4-3, with TRBD2 identical over 15 bases. Germline values: CDR1 LGHNA, CDR2 YSLEER. V shed 2 bases and J 4 bases; nucleotides not matched to a gene: 8. CDR3 length: 19 amino acids. The CDR3 bases are TGCGCCAGCAGCCAAAGCGGACTAGCGGGGGGGCGGGTCACCGGGGAGCTGTTTTTT. It yields the protein CASSQSGLAGGRVTGELFF.